Listed here is a single T cell receptor beta chain. The antigen is undetermined. The sample carries other DNA sequences with the same CDR3. The data were taken from a study of shared clonotypes between healthy human individuals. Study-wide findings and caveats: Shared clonotypes across all four donors exceeded non-shared ones in generation probability.

Measured with immunoSEQ multiplex PCR; TCRdb has only the in-frame clones, and not every one. This repertoire shows roughly 2.5 million clones, around 94% found once; its top ten account for over 0.12%. CDR3 size: 13 residues. The V end lost 2 bases, the J end lost 2 bases, and 7 bases lay between the germline ends. Germline CDR1 is SGHRS and CDR2 is YFSETQ. The specimen sequenced was naive CD4+ T cells sorted from blood. As to subset: CD45RA+ positively selected. The rearrangement uses TRBV5-1 and TRBJ2-5, with D uncertain. The receptor comes from a man aged 18 to 29 in good health. The CDR3 is CASSLSGQETQYF. CDR3 coding DNA: TGCGCCAGCAGCTTATCGGGTCAAGAGACCCAGTACTTC.